The clone carrying this T cell receptor beta chain was seen just once. Trimming left V 4 bases short and J 4 bases short, with 4 bases between. Germline V gene lookup returns CDR1 SEHNR and CDR2 FQNEAQ (reference sequence). The CDR3 spans 11 residues. This specimen belongs to a study of control samples from healthy donors and cancer patients. Sequencing used immunoSEQ multiplex PCR; TCRdb keeps in-frame clones, though not all of them. Of approximately 150,000 clones listed, 75% to 95% were seen once; the top ten hold 2% to 2.5%. This receptor was taken from a woman between 40 and 55 years old in good health. The chain uses TRBV7-9 and TRBJ1-2; D ambiguous. Sequenced sample: blood. CDR3 nucleotides: TGTGCCAGCAGCTCGATCTATGGCTACACCTTC. It encodes CASSSIYGYTF.